This TCR beta chain was obtained from a study of spatial heterogeneity in lung cancer. TCRdb re-analysed the 5' RACE reads in MiXCR, keeping a single row per CDR3 protein. The sample holds around 15,000 distinct CDR3 sequences, 3.6% seen once. On this clonotype itself: A library made for alpha chains picked up this beta chain off target, so its size means little.

The CDR3 extends over 15 amino acids. The V gene lost 5 bases and the J gene lost 6 bases, with 16 bases spanning the gap. The germline gives CDR1 LNHNV, CDR2 YYDKDF (reference sequence). Time point noted: sample taken at primary tumor resection. Sequences were derived from normal lung tissue next to the tumor, sampled at surgery. The V and J genes are TRBV15 and TRBJ1-4; D remains ambiguous. The clonotype originates from a male donor with early-stage non-small cell lung cancer. The chain's CDR3 is CATSREGSPDEKLFF. The CDR3 region has the DNA TGTGCCACCAGCCGGGAAGGATCTCCCGATGAAAAACTGTTTTTT. Supplemented by reference TRBV15 and TRBJ1-4, the full variable domain reads DAMVIQNPRYQVTQFGKPVTLSCSQTLNHNVMYWYQQKSSQAPKLLFHYYDKDFNNEADTPDNFQSRRPNTSFCFLDIRSPGLGDTAMYLCATSREGSPDEKLFFGSGTQLSVL.